One T cell receptor (beta chain) is described in this entry. This table comes from immunoSEQ multiplex PCR, and its TCRdb copy is limited to in-frame clones, with some not included. In the table there are 70,000 or so clones, approximately 81% of which are singletons. This record belongs to a study of PD-L1 blockade in urothelial cancer. J lost 2 bases, V lost 2 bases, and 11 bases had no gene match. Germline lookup yields CDR1 SGHRS and CDR2 YFSETQ. CDR3 length: 17 amino acids. The sample here was PBMCs, taken around atezolizumab (anti-PD-L1) treatment. V and J are TRBV5-1 and TRBJ1-1; TRBD1 aligns across 8 bases. The sequence derives from a man aged 65-85 years with urothelial cancer. The CDR3 DNA is TGCGCCAGCAGCTTTCCTACAGGGGGATCCGTAAACACTGAAGCTTTCTTT. It yields the protein CASSFPTGGSVNTEAFF.